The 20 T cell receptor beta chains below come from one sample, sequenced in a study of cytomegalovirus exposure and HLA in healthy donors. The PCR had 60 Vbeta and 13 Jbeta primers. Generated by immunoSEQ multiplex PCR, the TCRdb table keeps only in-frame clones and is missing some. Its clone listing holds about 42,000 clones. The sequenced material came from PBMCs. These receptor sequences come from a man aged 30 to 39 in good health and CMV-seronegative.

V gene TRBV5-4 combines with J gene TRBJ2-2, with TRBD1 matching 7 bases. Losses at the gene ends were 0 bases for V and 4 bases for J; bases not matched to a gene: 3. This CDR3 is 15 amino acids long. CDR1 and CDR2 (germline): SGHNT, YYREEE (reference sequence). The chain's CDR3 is CASSLDRGVTGELFF. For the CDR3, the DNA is TGTGCCAGCAGCTTGGACAGGGGTGTCACCGGGGAGCTGTTTTTT.

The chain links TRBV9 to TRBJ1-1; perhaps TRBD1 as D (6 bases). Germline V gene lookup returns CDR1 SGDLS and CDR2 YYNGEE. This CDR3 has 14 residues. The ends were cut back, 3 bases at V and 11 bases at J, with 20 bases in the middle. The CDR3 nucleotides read TGTGCCAGCAGCGGCCGGACAGAAACTAGAGGGGCTTTCTTT. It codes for CASSGRTETRGAFF.

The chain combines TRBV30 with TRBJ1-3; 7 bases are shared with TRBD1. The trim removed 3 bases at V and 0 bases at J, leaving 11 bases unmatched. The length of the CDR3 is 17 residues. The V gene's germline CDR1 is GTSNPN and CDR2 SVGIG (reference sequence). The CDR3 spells CAWSNYGDRSSGNTIYF. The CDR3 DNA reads TGTGCCTGGAGCAACTACGGGGACAGAAGCTCTGGAAACACCATATATTTT.

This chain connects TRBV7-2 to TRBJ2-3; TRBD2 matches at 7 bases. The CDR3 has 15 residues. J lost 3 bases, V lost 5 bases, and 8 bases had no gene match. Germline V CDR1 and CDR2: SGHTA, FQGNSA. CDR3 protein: CASSLRTRGTDTQYF. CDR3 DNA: TGTGCCAGCAGCCTACGGACTAGAGGGACAGATACGCAGTATTTT.

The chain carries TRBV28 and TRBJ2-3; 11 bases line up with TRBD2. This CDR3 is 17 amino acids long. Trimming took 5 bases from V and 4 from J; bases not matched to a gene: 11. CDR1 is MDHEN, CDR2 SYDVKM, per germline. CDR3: CASSPRPGTSGSDTQYF. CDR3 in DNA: TGTGCCAGCAGTCCCCGTCCCGGGACTAGCGGATCAGATACGCAGTATTTT.

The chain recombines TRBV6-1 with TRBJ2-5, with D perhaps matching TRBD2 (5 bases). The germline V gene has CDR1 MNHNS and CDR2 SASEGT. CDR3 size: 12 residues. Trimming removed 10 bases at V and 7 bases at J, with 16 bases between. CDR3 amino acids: CATRPPEGTQYF. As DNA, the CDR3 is TGTGCCACCCGCCCTCCTGAGGGGACCCAGTACTTC.

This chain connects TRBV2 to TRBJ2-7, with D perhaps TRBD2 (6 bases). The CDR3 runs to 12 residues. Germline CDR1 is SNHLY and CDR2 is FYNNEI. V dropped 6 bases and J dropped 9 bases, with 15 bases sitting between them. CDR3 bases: TGTGCCAGCAGACGGGACTTCGGCGGGCAGTACTTC. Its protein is CASRRDFGGQYF.

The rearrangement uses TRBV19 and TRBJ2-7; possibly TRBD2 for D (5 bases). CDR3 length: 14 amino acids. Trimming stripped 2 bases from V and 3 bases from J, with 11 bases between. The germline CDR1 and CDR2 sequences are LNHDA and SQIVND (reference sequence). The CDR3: CASSISSGHYEQYF. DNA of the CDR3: TGTGCCAGTAGTATAAGCAGCGGCCACTACGAGCAGTACTTC.

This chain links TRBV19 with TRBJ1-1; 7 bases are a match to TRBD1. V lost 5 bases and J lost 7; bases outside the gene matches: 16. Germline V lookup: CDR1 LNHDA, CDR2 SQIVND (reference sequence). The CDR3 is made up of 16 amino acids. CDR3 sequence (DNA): TGTGCCAGTAGTCTACCTGACTCCCGGGACAGAGATGAAGCTTTCTTT. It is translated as CASSLPDSRDRDEAFF. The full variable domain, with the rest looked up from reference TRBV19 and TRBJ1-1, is DGGITQSPKYLFRKEGQNVTLSCEQNLNHDAMYWYRQDPGQGLRLIYYSQIVNDFQKGDIAEGYSVSREKKESFPLTVTSAQKNPTAFYLCASSLPDSRDRDEAFFGQGTRLTVV.

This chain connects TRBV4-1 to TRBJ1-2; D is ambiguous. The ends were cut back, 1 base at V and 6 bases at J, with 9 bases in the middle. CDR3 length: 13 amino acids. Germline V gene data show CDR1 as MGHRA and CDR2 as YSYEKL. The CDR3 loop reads CASSQGQENGYTF. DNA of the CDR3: TGCGCCAGCAGCCAAGGACAAGAGAATGGCTACACCTTC.

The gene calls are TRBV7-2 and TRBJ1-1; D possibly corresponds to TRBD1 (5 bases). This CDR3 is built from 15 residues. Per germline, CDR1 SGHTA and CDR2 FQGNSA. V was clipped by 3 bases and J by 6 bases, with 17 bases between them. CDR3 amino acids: CASSFRQSATAEAFF. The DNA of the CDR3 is TGTGCCAGCAGCTTCAGACAGAGCGCGACGGCTGAAGCTTTCTTT.

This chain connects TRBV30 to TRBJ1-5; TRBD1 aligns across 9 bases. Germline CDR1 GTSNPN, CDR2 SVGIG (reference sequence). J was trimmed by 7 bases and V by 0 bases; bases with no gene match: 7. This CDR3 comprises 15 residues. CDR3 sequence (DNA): TGTGCCTGGAGTGTAGGGGACAGGGCGACGCAGCCCCAGCATTTT. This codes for CAWSVGDRATQPQHF.

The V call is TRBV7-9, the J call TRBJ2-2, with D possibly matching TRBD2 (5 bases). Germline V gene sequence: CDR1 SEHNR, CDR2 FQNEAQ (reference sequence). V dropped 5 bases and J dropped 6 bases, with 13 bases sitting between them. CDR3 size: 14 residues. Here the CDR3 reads CASSQSQRAGELFF. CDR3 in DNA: TGTGCCAGCAGCCAATCACAGAGGGCCGGGGAGCTGTTTTTT. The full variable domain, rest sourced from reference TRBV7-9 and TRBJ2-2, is DTGVSQNPRHKITKRGQNVTFRCDPISEHNRLYWYRQTLGQGPEFLTYFQNEAQLEKSRLLSDRFSAERPKGSFSTLEIQRTEQGDSAMYLCASSQSQRAGELFFGEGSRLTVL.

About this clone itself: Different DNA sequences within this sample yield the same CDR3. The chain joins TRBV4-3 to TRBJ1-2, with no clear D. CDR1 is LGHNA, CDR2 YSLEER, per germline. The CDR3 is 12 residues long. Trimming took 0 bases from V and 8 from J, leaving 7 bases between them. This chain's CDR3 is CASSQDRGGYTF. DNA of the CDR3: TGCGCCAGCAGCCAAGATAGAGGAGGCTACACCTTC.

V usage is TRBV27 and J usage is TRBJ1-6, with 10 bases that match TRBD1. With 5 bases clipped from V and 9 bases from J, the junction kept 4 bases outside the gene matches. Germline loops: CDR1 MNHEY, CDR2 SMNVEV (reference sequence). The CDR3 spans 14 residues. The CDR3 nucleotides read TGTGCCAGCAGTAGACAGGGGGCAGGTTCACCCCTCCACTTT. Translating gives CASSRQGAGSPLHF.

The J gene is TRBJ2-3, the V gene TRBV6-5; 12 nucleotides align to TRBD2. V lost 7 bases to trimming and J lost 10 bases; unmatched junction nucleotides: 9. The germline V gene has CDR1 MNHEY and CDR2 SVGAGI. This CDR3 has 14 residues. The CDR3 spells CASKTSGRLGSQYF. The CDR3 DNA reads TGTGCCAGCAAAACTAGCGGGAGGTTAGGTTCGCAGTATTTT.

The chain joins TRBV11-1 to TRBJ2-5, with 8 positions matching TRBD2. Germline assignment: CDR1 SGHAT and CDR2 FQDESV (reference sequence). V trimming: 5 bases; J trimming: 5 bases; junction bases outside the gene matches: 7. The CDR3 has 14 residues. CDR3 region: CASSPLAGIETQYF. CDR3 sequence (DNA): TGTGCCAGCAGCCCCTTAGCGGGAATCGAGACCCAGTACTTC.

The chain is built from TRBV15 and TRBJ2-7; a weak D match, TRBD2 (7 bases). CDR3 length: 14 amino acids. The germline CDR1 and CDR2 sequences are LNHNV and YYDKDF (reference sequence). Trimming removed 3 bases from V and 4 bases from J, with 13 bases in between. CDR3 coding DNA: TGTGCCACCAGCAGGGGGGGGCGGGGATACGAGCAGTACTTC. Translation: CATSRGGRGYEQYF.

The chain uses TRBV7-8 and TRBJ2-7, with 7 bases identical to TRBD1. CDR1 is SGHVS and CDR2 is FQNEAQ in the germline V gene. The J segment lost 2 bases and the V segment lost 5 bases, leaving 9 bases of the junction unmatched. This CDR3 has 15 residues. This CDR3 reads CASSAEDRDTYEQYF. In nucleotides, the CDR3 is TGTGCCAGCAGCGCGGAAGACAGGGATACCTACGAGCAGTACTTC.

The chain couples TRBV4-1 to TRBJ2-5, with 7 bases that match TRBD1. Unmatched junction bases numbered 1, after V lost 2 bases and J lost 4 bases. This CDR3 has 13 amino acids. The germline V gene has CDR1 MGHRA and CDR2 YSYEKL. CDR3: CASSQWTGETQYF. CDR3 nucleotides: TGCGCCAGCAGCCAATGGACAGGAGAGACCCAGTACTTC.